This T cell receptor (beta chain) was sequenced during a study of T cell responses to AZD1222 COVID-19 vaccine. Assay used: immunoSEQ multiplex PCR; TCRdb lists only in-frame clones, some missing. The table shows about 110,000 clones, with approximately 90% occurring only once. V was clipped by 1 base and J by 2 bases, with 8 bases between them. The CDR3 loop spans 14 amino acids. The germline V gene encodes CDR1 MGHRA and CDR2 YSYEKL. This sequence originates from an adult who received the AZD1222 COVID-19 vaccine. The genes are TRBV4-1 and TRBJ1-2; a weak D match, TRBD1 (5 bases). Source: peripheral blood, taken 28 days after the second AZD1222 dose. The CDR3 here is CASSQGGGNYGYTF. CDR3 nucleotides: TGCGCCAGCAGCCAAGGTGGGGGGAACTATGGCTACACCTTC.